The clone carrying this T cell receptor beta chain was counted only a few times. Antigen specificity is unknown. The sample belongs to a study of blood T cells in healthy people across ages. Study results and caveats: Any changes in expanded clonotypes were possibly confounded, as donor CMV status remained unknown. Per million T cells, TCR beta diversity dropped roughly linearly as age increased.

Primers used in a second PCR of roughly 7 to 11 cycles were a sample-barcoded 5' primer and a J-beta primer mix. MiXCR was run by TCRdb on the 5' RACE reads, yielding one entry per CDR3 protein. The data contain more than 500,000 distinct CDR3 sequences, 25% to 30% of them singletons. This CDR3 region has 14 residues. The ends lost 7 bases at V and 4 bases at J; junction bases unmatched: 3. Per germline, CDR1 SGHAT and CDR2 FQNNGV. The sequence was obtained from a woman in her seventies in good health. Sequencing used blood. This rearrangement joins TRBV11-2 to TRBJ2-2; 10 bases align to TRBD2. CDR3 loop: CASTVAGGTGELFF. The CDR3 DNA reads as TGTGCCAGCACCGTAGCGGGGGGCACCGGGGAGCTGTTTTTT.